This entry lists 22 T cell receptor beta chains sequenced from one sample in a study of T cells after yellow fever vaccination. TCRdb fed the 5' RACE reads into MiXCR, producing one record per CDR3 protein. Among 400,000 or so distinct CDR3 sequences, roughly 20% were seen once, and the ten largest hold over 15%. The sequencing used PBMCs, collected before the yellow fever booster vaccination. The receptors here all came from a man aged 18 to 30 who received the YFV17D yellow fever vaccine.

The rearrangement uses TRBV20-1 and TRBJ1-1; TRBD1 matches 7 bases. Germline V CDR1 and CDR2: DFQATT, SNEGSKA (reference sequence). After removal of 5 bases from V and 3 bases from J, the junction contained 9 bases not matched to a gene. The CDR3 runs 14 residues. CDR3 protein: CSALSPTGDTEAFF. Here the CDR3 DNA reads TGCAGTGCTCTTTCTCCCACAGGGGACACTGAAGCTTTCTTT.

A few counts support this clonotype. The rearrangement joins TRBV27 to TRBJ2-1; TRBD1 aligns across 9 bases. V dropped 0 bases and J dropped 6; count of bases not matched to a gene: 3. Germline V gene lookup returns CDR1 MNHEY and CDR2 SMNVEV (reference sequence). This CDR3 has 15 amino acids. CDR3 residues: CASSLSQTGGNEQFF. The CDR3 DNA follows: TGTGCCAGCAGTTTATCCCAGACAGGGGGCAATGAGCAGTTCTTC.

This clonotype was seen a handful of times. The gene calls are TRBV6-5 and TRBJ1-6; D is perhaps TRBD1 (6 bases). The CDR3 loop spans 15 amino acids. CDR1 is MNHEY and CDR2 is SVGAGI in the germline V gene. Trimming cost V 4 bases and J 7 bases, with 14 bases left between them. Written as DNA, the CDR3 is TGTGCCAGCAGTTCCGGGGGCGAGGGAAATTCACCCCTCCACTTT. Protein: CASSSGGEGNSPLHF.

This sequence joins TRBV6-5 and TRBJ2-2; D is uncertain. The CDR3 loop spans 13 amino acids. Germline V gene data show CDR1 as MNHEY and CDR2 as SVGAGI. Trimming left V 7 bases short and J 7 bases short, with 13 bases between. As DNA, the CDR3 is TGTGCCAGCACCCTCGGAGTCTACGGGGAGCTGTTTTTT. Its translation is CASTLGVYGELFF.

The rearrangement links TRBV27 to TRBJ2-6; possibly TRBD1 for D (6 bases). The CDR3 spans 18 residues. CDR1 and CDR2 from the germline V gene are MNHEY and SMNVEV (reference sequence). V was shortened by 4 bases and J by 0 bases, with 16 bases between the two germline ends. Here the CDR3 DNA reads TGTGCCAGCAGTTCCACACGTCAGGGGTCCTCTGGGGCCAACGTCCTGACTTTC. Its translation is CASSSTRQGSSGANVLTF.

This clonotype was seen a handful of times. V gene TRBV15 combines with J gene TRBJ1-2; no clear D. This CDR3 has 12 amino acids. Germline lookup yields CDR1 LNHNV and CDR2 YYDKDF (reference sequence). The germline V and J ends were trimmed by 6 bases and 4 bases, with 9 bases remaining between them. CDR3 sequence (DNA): TGTGCCACCAGGAAGAGTGGCTATGGCTACACCTTC. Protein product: CATRKSGYGYTF.

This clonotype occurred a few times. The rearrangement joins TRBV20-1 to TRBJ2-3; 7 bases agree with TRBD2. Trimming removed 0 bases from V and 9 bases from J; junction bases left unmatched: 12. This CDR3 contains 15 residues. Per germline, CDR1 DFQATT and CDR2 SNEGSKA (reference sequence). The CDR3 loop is CSARDPGLHPRTQYF. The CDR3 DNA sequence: TGCAGTGCTAGAGATCCGGGACTACACCCAAGAACGCAGTATTTT.

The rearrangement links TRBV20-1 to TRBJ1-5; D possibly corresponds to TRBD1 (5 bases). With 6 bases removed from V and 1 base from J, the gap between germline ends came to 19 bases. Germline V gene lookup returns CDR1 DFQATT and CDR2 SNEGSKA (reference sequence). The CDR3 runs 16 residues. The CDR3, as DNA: TGCAGTGCGGCGCCCCGTGGGGGGAAGAGCAATCAGCCCCAGCATTTT. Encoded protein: CSAAPRGGKSNQPQHF.

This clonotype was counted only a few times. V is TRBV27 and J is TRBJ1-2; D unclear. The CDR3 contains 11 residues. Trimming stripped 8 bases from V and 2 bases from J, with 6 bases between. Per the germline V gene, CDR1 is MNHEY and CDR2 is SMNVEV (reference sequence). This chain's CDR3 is CASGNNYGYTF. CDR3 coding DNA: TGTGCCAGCGGGAACAACTATGGCTACACCTTC.

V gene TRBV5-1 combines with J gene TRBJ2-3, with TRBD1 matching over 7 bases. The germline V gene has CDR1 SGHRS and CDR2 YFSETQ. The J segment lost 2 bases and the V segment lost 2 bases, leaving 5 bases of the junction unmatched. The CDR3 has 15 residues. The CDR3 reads CASSFGDRVTDTQYF. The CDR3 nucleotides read TGCGCCAGCAGCTTCGGAGACAGGGTCACAGATACGCAGTATTTT.

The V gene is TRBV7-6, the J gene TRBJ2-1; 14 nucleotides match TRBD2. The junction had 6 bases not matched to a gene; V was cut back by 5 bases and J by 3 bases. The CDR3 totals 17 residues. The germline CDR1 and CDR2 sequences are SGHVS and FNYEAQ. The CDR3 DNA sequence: TGTGCCAGCAGCCGCCGACTAGCGGGGGGGCTCTACAATGAGCAGTTCTTC. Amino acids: CASSRRLAGGLYNEQFF.

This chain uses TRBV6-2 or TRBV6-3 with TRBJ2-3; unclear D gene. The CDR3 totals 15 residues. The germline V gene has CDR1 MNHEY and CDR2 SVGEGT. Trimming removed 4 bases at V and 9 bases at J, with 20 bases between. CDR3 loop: CASSWDQTDADTQYF. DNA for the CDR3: TGTGCCAGCAGTTGGGATCAGACGGACGCGGACACGCAGTATTTT.

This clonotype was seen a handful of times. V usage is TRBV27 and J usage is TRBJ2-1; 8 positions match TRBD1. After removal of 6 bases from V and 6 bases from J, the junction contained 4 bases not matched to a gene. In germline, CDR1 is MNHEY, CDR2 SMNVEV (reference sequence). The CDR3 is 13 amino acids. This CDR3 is CASSHRGANEQFF. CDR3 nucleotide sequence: TGTGCCAGCAGCCACAGGGGGGCCAATGAGCAGTTCTTC.

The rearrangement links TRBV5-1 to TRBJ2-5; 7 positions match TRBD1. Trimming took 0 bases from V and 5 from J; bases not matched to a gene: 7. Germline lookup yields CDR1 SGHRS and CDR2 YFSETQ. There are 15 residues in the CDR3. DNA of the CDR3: TGCGCCAGCAGCTTGGTCCCAGGGGGTCGGGAGACCCAGTACTTC. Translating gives CASSLVPGGRETQYF.

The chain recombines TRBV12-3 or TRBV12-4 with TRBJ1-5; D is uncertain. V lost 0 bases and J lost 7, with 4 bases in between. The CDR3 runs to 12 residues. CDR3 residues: CASSLARQPQHF. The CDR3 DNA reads TGTGCCAGCAGTTTAGCAAGGCAGCCCCAGCATTTT.

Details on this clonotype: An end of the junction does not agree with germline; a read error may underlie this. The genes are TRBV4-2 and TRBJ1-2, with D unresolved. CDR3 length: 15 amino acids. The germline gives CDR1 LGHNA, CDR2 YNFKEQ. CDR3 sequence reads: CDSSQSILTYYGYTF. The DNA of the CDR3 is TGTGACAGCAGCCAATCGATCCTGACCTACTATGGCTACACCTTC.

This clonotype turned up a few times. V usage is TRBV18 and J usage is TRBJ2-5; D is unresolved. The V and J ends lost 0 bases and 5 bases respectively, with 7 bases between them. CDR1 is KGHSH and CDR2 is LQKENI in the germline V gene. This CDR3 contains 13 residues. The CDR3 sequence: CASSPPVMETQYF. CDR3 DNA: TGTGCCAGCTCACCACCGGTGATGGAGACCCAGTACTTC.

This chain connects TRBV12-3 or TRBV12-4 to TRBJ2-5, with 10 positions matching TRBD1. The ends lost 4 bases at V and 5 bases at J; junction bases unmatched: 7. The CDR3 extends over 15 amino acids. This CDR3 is CASSSQTGGSETQYF. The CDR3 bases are TGTGCCAGCAGTTCCCAGACAGGGGGCTCGGAGACCCAGTACTTC.

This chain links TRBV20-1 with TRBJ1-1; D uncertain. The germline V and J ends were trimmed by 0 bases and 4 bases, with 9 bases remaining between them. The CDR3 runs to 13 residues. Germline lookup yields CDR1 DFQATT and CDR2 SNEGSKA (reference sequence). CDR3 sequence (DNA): TGCAGTGCTAGAGATTACGGCTTCACTGAAGCTTTCTTT. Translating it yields CSARDYGFTEAFF.

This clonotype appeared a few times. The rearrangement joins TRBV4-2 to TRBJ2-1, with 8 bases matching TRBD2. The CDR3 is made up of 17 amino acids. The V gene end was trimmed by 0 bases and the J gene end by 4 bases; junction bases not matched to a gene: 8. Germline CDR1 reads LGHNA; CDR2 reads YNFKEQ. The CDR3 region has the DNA TGTGCCAGCAGCCAAGAAATCGCTCGCGGGGGGTACAATGAGCAGTTCTTC. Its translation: CASSQEIARGGYNEQFF.

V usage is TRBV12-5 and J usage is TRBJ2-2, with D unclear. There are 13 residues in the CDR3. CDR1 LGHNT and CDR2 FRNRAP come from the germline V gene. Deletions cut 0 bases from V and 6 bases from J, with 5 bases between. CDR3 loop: CASGLVLPGELFF. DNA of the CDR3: TGTGCTAGTGGTTTGGTTCTTCCCGGGGAGCTGTTTTTT.

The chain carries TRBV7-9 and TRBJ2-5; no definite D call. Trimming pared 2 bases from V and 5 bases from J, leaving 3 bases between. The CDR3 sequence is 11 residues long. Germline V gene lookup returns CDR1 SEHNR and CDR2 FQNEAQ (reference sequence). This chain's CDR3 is CASSLFETQYF. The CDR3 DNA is TGTGCCAGCAGCTTATTTGAGACCCAGTACTTC.